The 21 T cell receptor beta chains in this list originate from one sample, sequenced in a study of cytomegalovirus exposure and HLA in healthy donors. PCR used 60 Vbeta primers and 13 Jbeta primers. Profiled with immunoSEQ multiplex PCR; TCRdb holds only in-frame clones, not every one. The sample lists approximately 110,000 clones; 70% to 80% were seen once. The sequenced sample was PBMCs. The receptors were gathered from a female donor in good health and CMV-seropositive.

This chain joins TRBV5-1 and TRBJ1-2; no clear D gene. The CDR3 consists of 11 residues. V was trimmed by 0 bases and J by 8 bases, leaving 5 bases between them. Germline loops: CDR1 SGHRS, CDR2 YFSETQ. In DNA, the CDR3 is TGCGCCAGCAGCTTGGGAGGCGGCTACACCTTC. Encoded protein: CASSLGGGYTF.

This chain uses TRBV25-1 with TRBJ2-7; D is possibly TRBD2 (7 bases). The CDR3 spans 16 residues. Trimming left V 2 bases short and J 2 bases short, with 16 bases between. In germline, CDR1 is MGHDK, CDR2 SYGVNS. The CDR3: CASSETGTGRTYEQYF. In DNA form, the CDR3 reads TGTGCCAGCAGTGAAACAGGGACCGGGAGGACCTACGAGCAGTACTTC.

This clone occurred once. V gene TRBV5-1 combines with J gene TRBJ2-7; the match to TRBD2 covers 10 bases. Per germline, CDR1 SGHRS and CDR2 YFSETQ. CDR3 length: 15 amino acids. V lost 4 bases to trimming and J lost 1 base; unmatched junction nucleotides: 5. The CDR3 DNA reads TGCGCCAGCAGCCTTAGACTAGCGGGTTCCTACGAGCAGTACTTC. The encoded protein is CASSLRLAGSYEQYF. Based on the CDR3 plus reference TRBV5-1 and TRBJ2-7, the full variable domain is KAGVTQTPRYLIKTRGQQVTLSCSPISGHRSVSWYQQTPGQGLQFLFEYFSETQRNKGNFPGRFSGRQFSNSRSEMNVSTLELGDSALYLCASSLRLAGSYEQYFGPGTRLTVT.

This clone has a handful of counts. The chain recombines TRBV27 with TRBJ2-7; 7 bases line up with TRBD1. Unmatched junction bases numbered 12, after V lost 4 bases and J lost 3 bases. The CDR3 contains 16 residues. Germline-derived CDR1 and CDR2 are MNHEY and SMNVEV (reference sequence). The DNA for the CDR3 is TGTGCCAGCAGTTCAACCCCAGGGGGTGGCCGCTACGAGCAGTACTTC. This codes for CASSSTPGGGRYEQYF.

The V gene is TRBV30, the J gene TRBJ1-3; D call uncertain. Trimming took 3 bases from V and 4 from J, leaving 10 bases between them. Per germline, CDR1 GTSNPN and CDR2 SVGIG (reference sequence). The CDR3 is made up of 13 amino acids. CDR3 sequence reads: CAWRVKAGNTIYF. CDR3 coding DNA: TGTGCCTGGAGGGTTAAAGCGGGAAACACCATATATTTT.

V gene TRBV5-4 combines with J gene TRBJ2-1; 9 nucleotides line up with TRBD2. CDR3 length equals 16 residues. After removal of 0 bases from V and 7 bases from J, the junction contained 8 bases not matched to a gene. Germline-derived CDR1 and CDR2 are SGHNT and YYREEE (reference sequence). CDR3: CASSLDRAGGWNEQFF. The CDR3 DNA is TGTGCCAGCAGCTTGGACCGGGCGGGAGGGTGGAATGAGCAGTTCTTC.

The sample holds a few counts of this clone. This rearrangement joins TRBV19 to TRBJ2-2; TRBD2 matches at 7 bases. Germline V CDR1 and CDR2: LNHDA, SQIVND (reference sequence). The CDR3 extends over 14 amino acids. The trim removed 5 bases at V and 5 bases at J, leaving 5 bases unmatched. CDR3 DNA: TGTGCCAGTAGTTTGGGGGGAGGGACCGGGGAGCTGTTTTTT. Residues: CASSLGGGTGELFF.

The J gene is TRBJ1-3, the V gene TRBV30, with D possibly matching TRBD1 (6 bases). Per the germline V gene, CDR1 is GTSNPN and CDR2 is SVGIG (reference sequence). The V end was cut by 3 bases, the J end by 0 bases, with 12 bases between. The CDR3 contains 15 residues. CDR3 in amino acids: CAWSSGQSSGNTIYF. In DNA form, the CDR3 reads TGTGCCTGGAGCTCCGGACAGTCCTCTGGAAACACCATATATTTT.

This clone was counted once. J is TRBJ1-2 and V is TRBV5-6; 10 nucleotides line up with TRBD1. V lost 4 bases to trimming and J lost 4 bases; unmatched junction nucleotides: 4. The CDR3 covers 14 residues. Per the germline V gene, CDR1 is SGHDT and CDR2 is YYEEEE. The CDR3, as DNA: TGTGCCAGCAGCCTGGGACAGGGGAGCTATGGCTACACCTTC. This codes for CASSLGQGSYGYTF. Supplemented by reference TRBV5-6 and TRBJ1-2, the full variable domain reads DAGVTQSPTHLIKTRGQQVTLRCSPKSGHDTVSWYQQALGQGPQFIFQYYEEEERQRGNFPDRFSGHQFPNYSSELNVNALLLGDSALYLCASSLGQGSYGYTFGSGTRLTVV.

With regard to this clone: At the DNA level, this CDR3 is encoded by other sequences in the same sample as well. V usage is TRBV7-3 and J usage is TRBJ1-1; TRBD1 is a possible D gene (5 bases). CDR1 SGHTA and CDR2 FQGTGA come from the germline V gene. The CDR3 sequence is 14 residues long. V shed 5 bases and J shed 1 base, with 11 bases lying between them. The CDR3 sequence: CASSPQGGNTEAFF. In DNA, the CDR3 is TGTGCCAGCAGCCCCCAGGGCGGGAACACTGAAGCTTTCTTT.

The gene calls are TRBV30 and TRBJ2-3, with D maybe TRBD2 (7 bases). Per the germline V gene, CDR1 is GTSNPN and CDR2 is SVGIG (reference sequence). Trimming pared 3 bases from V and 7 bases from J, leaving 17 bases between. The CDR3 sequence is 14 residues long. CDR3: CAWSSRGGEYTQYF. CDR3 in DNA: TGTGCCTGGAGCTCGAGGGGGGGCGAGTATACGCAGTATTTT.

This sequence joins TRBV29-1 and TRBJ2-7; 7 nucleotides align to TRBD2. V gave up 4 bases and J gave up 4 bases; unmatched junction bases: 7. The CDR3 sequence is 13 residues long. In germline, CDR1 is SQVTM, CDR2 ANQGSEA. The CDR3 reads CSVGRRESYEQYF. CDR3 nucleotides: TGCAGCGTTGGTCGGCGGGAGAGTTACGAGCAGTACTTC.

The chain combines TRBV28 with TRBJ2-5, with 9 bases identical to TRBD2. In germline, CDR1 is MDHEN, CDR2 SYDVKM. CDR3 length: 14 amino acids. The V segment lost 3 bases and the J segment 5 bases; nucleotides outside the gene matches: 4. Written as DNA, the CDR3 is TGTGCCAGCAGTTTCCTAGCGGGACACGAGACCCAGTACTTC. Its protein is CASSFLAGHETQYF.

The gene calls are TRBV2 and TRBJ1-3, with D maybe TRBD1 (5 bases). V lost 7 bases and J 0 bases, leaving 13 bases between the germline ends. Germline assignment: CDR1 SNHLY and CDR2 FYNNEI. This CDR3 has 15 amino acids. CDR3 DNA sequence: TGTGCCAGCATAAGGGATCAGGGCTCTGGAAACACCATATATTTT. Amino acids: CASIRDQGSGNTIYF.

This clone is classed as medium-sized. The rearrangement uses TRBV25-1 and TRBJ1-3, with a possible D match to TRBD1 (6 bases). The CDR3 is made up of 18 amino acids. V dropped 5 bases and J dropped 0 bases, with 20 bases sitting between them. Germline V gene lookup returns CDR1 MGHDK and CDR2 SYGVNS. CDR3 sequence reads: CASSSRGGADDSGNTIYF. The CDR3 DNA follows: TGTGCCAGCAGTTCCCGTGGGGGGGCAGACGACTCTGGAAACACCATATATTTT. Complete variable domain (other parts from reference TRBV25-1 and TRBJ1-3): EADIYQTPRYLVIGTGKKITLECSQTMGHDKMYWYQQDPGMELHLIHYSYGVNSTEKGDLSSESTVSRIRTEHFPLTLESARPSHTSQYLCASSSRGGADDSGNTIYFGEGSWLTVV.

In regard to this clone: This sample also contains other DNA sequences that code for the same CDR3. The V gene is TRBV29-1, the J gene TRBJ1-2; 9 nucleotides match TRBD1. Germline values: CDR1 SQVTM, CDR2 ANQGSEA. The CDR3 length is 16 residues. The junction had 14 bases not matched to a gene; V was cut back by 7 bases and J by 2 bases. CDR3 coding DNA: TGCAGCGGTCACCGGGACAGGGATCCTCCCAACTATGGCTACACCTTC. This gives the protein CSGHRDRDPPNYGYTF. Full variable domain (remainder filled in from reference TRBV29-1 and TRBJ1-2): SAVISQKPSRDICQRGTSLTIQCQVDSQVTMMFWYRQQPGQSLTLIATANQGSEATYESGFVIDKFPISRPNLTFSTLTVSNMSPEDSSIYLCSGHRDRDPPNYGYTFGSGTRLTVV.

This clone was observed a single time. The genes are TRBV7-2 and TRBJ2-3; TRBD2 agrees at 14 bases. Trimming removed 5 bases from V and 4 bases from J; junction bases left unmatched: 5. Germline V gene data show CDR1 as SGHTA and CDR2 as FQGNSA. The CDR3 sequence is 16 residues long. Here the CDR3 reads CASSRLTSGGADTQYF. The CDR3 DNA sequence: TGTGCCAGCAGCCGGTTGACTAGCGGGGGGGCAGATACGCAGTATTTT.

J is TRBJ2-7 and V is TRBV30; perhaps TRBD2 as D (8 bases). CDR1 is GTSNPN and CDR2 is SVGIG in the germline V gene (reference sequence). Trimming took off 3 bases at V and 7 bases at J, with 22 bases between the two ends. The CDR3 spans 15 residues. The CDR3 spells CAWSHRQGPSGEQYF. The CDR3 coding sequence is TGTGCCTGGAGCCACCGACAGGGTCCTAGCGGGGAGCAGTACTTC.

J is TRBJ2-4 and V is TRBV19; D possibly corresponds to TRBD2 (5 bases). The germline V gene encodes CDR1 LNHDA and CDR2 SQIVND (reference sequence). The CDR3 is 20 residues long. Deletions cut 4 bases from V and 1 base from J, with 26 bases between. Here the CDR3 reads CASSTPSWPLAVYAKNIQYF. The CDR3 nucleotides are TGTGCCAGTAGTACCCCCAGTTGGCCCCTAGCTGTTTATGCCAAAAACATTCAGTACTTC.

The chain recombines TRBV15 with TRBJ2-2; D may be TRBD2 (5 bases). The CDR3 spans 15 residues. The germline V and J ends were trimmed by 3 bases and 4 bases, with 12 bases remaining between them. Germline values: CDR1 LNHNV, CDR2 YYDKDF (reference sequence). The CDR3 coding sequence is TGTGCCACCAGCAGGTGGGAGAGTGGCACCGGGGAGCTGTTTTTT. It codes for CATSRWESGTGELFF. Using reference TRBV15 and TRBJ2-2 for the parts outside the CDR3, the full variable domain is DAMVIQNPRYQVTQFGKPVTLSCSQTLNHNVMYWYQQKSSQAPKLLFHYYDKDFNNEADTPDNFQSRRPNTSFCFLDIRSPGLGDTAMYLCATSRWESGTGELFFGEGSRLTVL.

The V and J genes are TRBV27 and TRBJ2-6; 8 nucleotides agree with TRBD1. The germline V gene has CDR1 MNHEY and CDR2 SMNVEV (reference sequence). This CDR3 region has 19 residues. Trimming cost V 1 base and J 3 bases; bases outside gene matches: 11. As DNA, the CDR3 is TGTGCCAGCAGTTTATGGGGGTCTCAGGGGGCAAGTGGGGCCAACGTCCTGACTTTC. Residues: CASSLWGSQGASGANVLTF.